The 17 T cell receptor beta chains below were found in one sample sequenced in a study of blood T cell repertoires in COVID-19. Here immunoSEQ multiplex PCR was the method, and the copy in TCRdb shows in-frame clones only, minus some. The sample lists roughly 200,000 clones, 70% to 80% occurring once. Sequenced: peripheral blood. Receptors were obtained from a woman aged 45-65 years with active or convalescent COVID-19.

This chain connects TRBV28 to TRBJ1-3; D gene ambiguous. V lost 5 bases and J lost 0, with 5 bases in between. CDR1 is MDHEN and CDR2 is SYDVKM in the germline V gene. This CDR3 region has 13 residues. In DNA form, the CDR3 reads TGTGCCAGCAGTAGGAGCTCTGGAAACACCATATATTTT. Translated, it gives CASSRSSGNTIYF.

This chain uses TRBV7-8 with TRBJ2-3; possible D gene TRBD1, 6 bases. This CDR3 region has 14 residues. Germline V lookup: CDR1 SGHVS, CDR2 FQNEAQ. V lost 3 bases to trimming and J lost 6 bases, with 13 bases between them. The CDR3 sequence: CASSLGASLDTQYF. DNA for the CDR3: TGTGCCAGCAGCTTGGGGGCGTCTTTGGATACGCAGTATTTT.

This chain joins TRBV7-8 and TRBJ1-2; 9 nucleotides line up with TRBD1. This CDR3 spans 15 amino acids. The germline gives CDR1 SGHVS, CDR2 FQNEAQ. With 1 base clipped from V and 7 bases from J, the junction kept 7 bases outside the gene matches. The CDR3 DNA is TGTGCCAGCAGCTTAGTAGGGACAGGGAGGGCTGGCTACACCTTC. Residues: CASSLVGTGRAGYTF.

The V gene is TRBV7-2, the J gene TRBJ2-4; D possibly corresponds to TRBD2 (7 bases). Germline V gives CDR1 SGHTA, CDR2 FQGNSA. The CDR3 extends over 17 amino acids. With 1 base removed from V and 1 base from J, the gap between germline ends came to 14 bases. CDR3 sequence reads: CASSLEGGGYAKNIQYF. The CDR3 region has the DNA TGTGCCAGCAGCTTAGAGGGGGGGGGCTACGCCAAAAACATTCAGTACTTC.

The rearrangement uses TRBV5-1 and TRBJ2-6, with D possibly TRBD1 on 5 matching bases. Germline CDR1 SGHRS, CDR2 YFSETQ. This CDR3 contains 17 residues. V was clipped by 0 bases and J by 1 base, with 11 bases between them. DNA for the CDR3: TGCGCCAGCAGCTTGGCGGCAGGGCGGTCTGGGGCCAACGTCCTGACTTTC. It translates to CASSLAAGRSGANVLTF.

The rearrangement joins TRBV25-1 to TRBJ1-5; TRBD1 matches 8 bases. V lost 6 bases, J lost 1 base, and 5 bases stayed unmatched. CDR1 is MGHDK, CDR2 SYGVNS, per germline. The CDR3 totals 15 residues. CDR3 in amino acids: CASSGQGTSNQPQHF. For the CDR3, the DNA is TGTGCCAGCAGCGGACAGGGCACAAGCAATCAGCCCCAGCATTTT.

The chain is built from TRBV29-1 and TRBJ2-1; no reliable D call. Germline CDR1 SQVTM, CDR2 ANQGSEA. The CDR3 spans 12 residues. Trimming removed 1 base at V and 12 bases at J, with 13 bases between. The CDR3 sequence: CSVEGLRKVQFF. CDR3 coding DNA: TGCAGCGTTGAAGGCCTCAGGAAGGTGCAGTTCTTC.

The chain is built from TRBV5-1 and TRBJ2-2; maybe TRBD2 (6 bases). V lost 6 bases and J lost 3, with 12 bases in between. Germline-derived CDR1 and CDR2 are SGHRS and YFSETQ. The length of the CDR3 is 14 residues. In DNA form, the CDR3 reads TGCGCCAGCACCCGGGACTCTCACACCGGGGAGCTGTTTTTT. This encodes CASTRDSHTGELFF.

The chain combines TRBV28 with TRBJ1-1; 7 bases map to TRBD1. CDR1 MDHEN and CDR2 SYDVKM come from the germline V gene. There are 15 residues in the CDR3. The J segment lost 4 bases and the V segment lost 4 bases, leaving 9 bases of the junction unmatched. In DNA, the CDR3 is TGTGCCAGCAGTTCAGGGGGGTTGAAGGCCACTGAAGCTTTCTTT. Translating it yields CASSSGGLKATEAFF.

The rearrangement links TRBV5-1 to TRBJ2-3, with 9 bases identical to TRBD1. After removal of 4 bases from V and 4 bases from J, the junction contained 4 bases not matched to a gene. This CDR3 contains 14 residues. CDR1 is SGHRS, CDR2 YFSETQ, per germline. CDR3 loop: CASSRDRASDTQYF. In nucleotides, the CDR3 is TGCGCCAGCAGCCGGGACAGGGCCTCAGATACGCAGTATTTT.

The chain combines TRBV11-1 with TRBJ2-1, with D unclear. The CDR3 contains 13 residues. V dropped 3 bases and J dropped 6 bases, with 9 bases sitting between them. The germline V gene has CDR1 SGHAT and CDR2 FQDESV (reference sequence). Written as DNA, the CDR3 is TGTGCCAGCAGCTTCGTCCCGGGCAATGAGCAGTTCTTC. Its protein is CASSFVPGNEQFF.

CDR3: CASSQDRREGWNTGELFF. CDR3 nucleotide sequence: TGTGCCAGCAGCCAAGATCGAAGGGAGGGTTGGAACACCGGGGAGCTGTTTTTT. The chain has TRBV4-2 and TRBJ2-2, with 7 bases identical to TRBD2. The CDR3 spans 18 residues. Per germline, CDR1 LGHNA and CDR2 YNFKEQ. The V gene end was trimmed by 0 bases and the J gene end by 1 base; junction bases not matched to a gene: 8.

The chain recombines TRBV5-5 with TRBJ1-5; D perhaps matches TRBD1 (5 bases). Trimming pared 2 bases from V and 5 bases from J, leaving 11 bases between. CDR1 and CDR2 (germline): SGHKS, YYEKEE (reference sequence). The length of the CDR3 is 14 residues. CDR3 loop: CASSLRGSDQPQHF. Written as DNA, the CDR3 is TGTGCCAGCAGCTTAAGGGGTTCCGATCAGCCCCAGCATTTT. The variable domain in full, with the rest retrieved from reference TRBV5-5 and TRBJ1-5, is DAGVTQSPTHLIKTRGQQVTLRCSPISGHKSVSWYQQVLGQGPQFIFQYYEKEERGRGNFPDRFSARQFPNYSSELNVNALLLGDSALYLCASSLRGSDQPQHFGDGTRLSIL.

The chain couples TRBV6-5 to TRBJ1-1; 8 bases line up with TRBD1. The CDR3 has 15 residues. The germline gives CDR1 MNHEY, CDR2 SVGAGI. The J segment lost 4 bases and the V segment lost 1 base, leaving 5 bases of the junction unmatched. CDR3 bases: TGTGCCAGCAGTTACTACAGGGGGATCGGCACTGAAGCTTTCTTT. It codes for CASSYYRGIGTEAFF.

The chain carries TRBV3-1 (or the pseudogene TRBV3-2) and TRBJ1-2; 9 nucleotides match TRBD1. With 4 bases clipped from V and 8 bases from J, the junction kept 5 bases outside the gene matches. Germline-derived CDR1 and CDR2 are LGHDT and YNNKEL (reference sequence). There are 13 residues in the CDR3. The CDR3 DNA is TGTGCCAGCAGCCTCCCCGGGACAGGGGGCTACACCTTC. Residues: CASSLPGTGGYTF.

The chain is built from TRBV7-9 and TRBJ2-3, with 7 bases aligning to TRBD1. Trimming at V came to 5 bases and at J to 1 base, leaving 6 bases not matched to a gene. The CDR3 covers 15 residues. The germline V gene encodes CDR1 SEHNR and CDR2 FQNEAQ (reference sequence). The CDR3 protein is CASSRTGYRTDTQYF. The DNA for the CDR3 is TGTGCCAGCAGCAGGACAGGTTACCGCACAGATACGCAGTATTTT.

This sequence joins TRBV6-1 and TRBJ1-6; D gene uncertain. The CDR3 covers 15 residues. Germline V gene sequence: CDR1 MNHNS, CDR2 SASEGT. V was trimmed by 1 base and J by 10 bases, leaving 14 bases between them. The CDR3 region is CASSEEGLGGSPLHF. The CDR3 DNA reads TGTGCCAGCAGTGAAGAAGGACTAGGCGGCTCACCCCTCCACTTT.